What follows is one T cell receptor (beta chain) and its context. Its antigen remains unidentified. This probably arose from a read error, given a far larger clone one base away. What the treatment or condition label conveys for this sample: allogeneic hematopoietic cell transplantation with graft depleted of TCRalphabeta T cells and CD19 B cells. TCRalphabeta/CD19-depleted allogeneic hematopoietic cell grafts were given to the transplant recipients, all of whom were children. The entry originates in a study of T-cell reconstitution after alpha-beta-depleted transplantation in children listed by TCRdb under 2016. Some background on the complete study: T-cell immune reconstitution after TCRalphabeta/CD19-depleted allogeneic hematopoietic cell transplantation in children was quantitatively tracked in the study by means of TCR repertoire profiling.

The protocol used for the library was PCR. Reads for this sample came from an Illumina HiSeq 2500. Molecular barcoding was employed in the preparation of TCR libraries, with unique molecular identifiers being used to normalize TCRbeta repertoire quantification. In-frame beta chains were kept once TCRdb had trimmed the public reads at Q25 with fastp and called clones with MiXCR. Records with the same CDR3 protein are collapsed into one entry carrying the most frequent genes and DNA. The sample table lists 350,000 to 500,000 distinct CDR3 sequences, 43% of them with a count of one. The top ten clones comprise approximately 25% of the sample. What the research found in general, with its limitations: The high TCRbeta diversity at day 60 in some patients was ascribed to recipient T cells and intrathymic progenitors that had survived conditioning. Over subsequent months, a decline in hyperexpanded clone frequencies was noted, and after one year, T-cell counts and TCRbeta diversity were mostly ascribed to newly produced T cells. The apparently early alphabetaT-cell count recovery about two months after transplant was reportedly dependent on only several hundred rapidly expanded clones derived from non-depleted graft cells.

The CDR3 has 14 amino acids, counting the end cysteine and phenylalanine. Here the CDR3 DNA is all that survives: 42 bases in frame from base 1. The TCR sequence derives from a girl aged 2 to 9 with aplastic anemia, due to receive a stem cell transplant. The chain couples TRBV12-3 or TRBV12-4 to TRBJ2-3; the D gene lacks a confident call. Sequenced material: PBMCs, taken before TCRalphabeta/CD19-depleted stem cell transplant. In nucleotides, the sequence is TGTGGCAGCAGTTTAGACGGGAGCACAGATACGCAGTATTTT. This sequence encodes CGSSLDGSTDTQYF.